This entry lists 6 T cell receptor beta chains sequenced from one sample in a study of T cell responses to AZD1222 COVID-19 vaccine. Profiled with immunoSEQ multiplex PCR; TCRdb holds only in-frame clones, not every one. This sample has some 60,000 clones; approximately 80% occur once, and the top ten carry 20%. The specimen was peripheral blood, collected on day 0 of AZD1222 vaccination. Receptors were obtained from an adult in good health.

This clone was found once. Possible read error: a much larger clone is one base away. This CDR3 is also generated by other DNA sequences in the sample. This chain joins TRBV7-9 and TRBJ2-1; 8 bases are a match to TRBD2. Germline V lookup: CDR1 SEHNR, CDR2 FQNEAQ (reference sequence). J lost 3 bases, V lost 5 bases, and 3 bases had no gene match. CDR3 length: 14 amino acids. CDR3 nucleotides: TGTGCCAGCAGCCCCGGGACTAGCTACAATGAGCAGTTCTTC. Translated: CASSPGTSYNEQFF.

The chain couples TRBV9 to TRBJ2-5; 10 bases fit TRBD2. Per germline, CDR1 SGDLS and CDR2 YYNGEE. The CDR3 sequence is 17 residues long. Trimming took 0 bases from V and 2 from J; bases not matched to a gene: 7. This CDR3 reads CASSVEGLAGVQETQYF. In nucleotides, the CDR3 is TGTGCCAGCAGCGTAGAGGGTCTAGCGGGAGTTCAAGAGACCCAGTACTTC.

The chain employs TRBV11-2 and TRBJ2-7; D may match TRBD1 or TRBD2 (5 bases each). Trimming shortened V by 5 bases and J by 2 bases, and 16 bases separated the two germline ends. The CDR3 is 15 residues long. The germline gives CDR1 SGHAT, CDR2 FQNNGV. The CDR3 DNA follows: TGTGCCAGCAGCCCTTGGGGGTCTCTTCCCTACGAGCAGTACTTC. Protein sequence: CASSPWGSLPYEQYF.

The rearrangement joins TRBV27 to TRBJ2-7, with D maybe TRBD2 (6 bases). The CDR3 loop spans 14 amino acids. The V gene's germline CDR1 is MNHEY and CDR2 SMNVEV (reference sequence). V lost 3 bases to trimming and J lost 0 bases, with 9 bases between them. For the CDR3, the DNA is TGTGCCAGCAGTTTGTACGGGAGCTCCTACGAGCAGTACTTC. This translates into CASSLYGSSYEQYF.

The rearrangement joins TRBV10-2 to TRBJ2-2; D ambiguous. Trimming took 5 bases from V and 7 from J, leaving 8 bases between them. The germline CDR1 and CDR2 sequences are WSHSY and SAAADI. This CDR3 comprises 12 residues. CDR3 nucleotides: TGCGCCAGCAGTAAGGGTCTCGGGGAGCTGTTTTTT. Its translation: CASSKGLGELFF.

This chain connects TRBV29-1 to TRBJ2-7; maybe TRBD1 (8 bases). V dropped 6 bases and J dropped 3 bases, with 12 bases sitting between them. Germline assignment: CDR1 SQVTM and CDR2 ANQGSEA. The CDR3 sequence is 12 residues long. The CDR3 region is CSVGGTGYEQYF. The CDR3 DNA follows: TGCAGCGTGGGGGGGACAGGCTACGAGCAGTACTTC.